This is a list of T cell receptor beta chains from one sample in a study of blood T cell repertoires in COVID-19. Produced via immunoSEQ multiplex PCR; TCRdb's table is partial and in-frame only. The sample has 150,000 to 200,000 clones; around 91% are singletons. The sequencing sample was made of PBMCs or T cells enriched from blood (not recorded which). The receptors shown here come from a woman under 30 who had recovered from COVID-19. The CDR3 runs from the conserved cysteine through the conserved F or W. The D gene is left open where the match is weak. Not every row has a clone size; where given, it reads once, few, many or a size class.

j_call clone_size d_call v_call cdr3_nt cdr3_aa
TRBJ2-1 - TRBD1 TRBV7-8 TGTGCCAGCAGCGCAGACAGGGTTTTCGGGCAGTTCTTC CASSADRVFGQFF
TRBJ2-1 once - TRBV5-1 TGCGCCAGCAGCGGTGACTACTACAATGAGCAGTTCTTC CASSGDYYNEQFF
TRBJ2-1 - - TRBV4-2 TGTGCCAGCAGCCGCCGGGGGCAGGGGGGTGAGCAGTTCTTC CASSRRGQGGEQFF
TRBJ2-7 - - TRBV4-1 TGCGCCAGCAGCCTCGGCGGGTCCCGGCCCCTCAACGAGCAGTACTTC CASSLGGSRPLNEQYF
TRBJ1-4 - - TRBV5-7 TGTGCCAGCAGCCGAACAGGGTGTTTCAAGGGAAGTGAAAAACTGTTTTTT CASSRTGCFKGSEKLFF
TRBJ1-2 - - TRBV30 TGTGCCTCTTACAAGGGGAACTATGGCTACACCTTC CASYKGNYGYTF
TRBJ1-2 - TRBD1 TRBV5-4 TGTGCCAGCAGCCCGGGACAGAGTAACTATGGCTACACCTTC CASSPGQSNYGYTF
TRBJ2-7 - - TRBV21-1 TGTGCCAGCAGCAAAAGGGGTACGGGCGGGAACGAGCAGTACTTC CASSKRGTGGNEQYF
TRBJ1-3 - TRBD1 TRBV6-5 TGTGCCACCCGGGACAGCTCTGGAAACACCATATATTTT CATRDSSGNTIYF
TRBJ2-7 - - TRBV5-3 TGTGCCAGAAGCCCAACCGGGGGTCCCCACGAGCAGTACTTC CARSPTGGPHEQYF
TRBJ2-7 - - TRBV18 TGTGCCAGCTCACCAGGTACGGGTTCCTACGAGCAGTACTTC CASSPGTGSYEQYF
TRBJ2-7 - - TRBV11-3 TGTGCCAGCAGCCGGGATTCGGGAATTAGCTACGAGCAGTACTTC CASSRDSGISYEQYF
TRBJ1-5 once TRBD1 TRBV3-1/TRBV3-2 TGTGCCAGCAGCCCCCAGGGGGCGCGACAGCCCCAGCATTTT CASSPQGARQPQHF
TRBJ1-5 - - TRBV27 TGTGCCAGCAGGGTGGGCGGGGGCAATCAGCCCCAGCATTTT CASRVGGGNQPQHF
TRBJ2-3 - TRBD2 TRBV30 TGTGCCTGGAGTTCTCGGCGGGGGGAGCGTAATACGCAGTATTTT CAWSSRRGERNTQYF
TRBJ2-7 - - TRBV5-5 TGTGCCAGCAGCTTTTTGGGGGGAAAACTCTACGAGCAGTACTTC CASSFLGGKLYEQYF
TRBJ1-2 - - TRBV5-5 TGTGCCAGCAGCTTGGCGATTGGGGCGACTCCGTTGCAGTATGGCTACACCTTC CASSLAIGATPLQYGYTF
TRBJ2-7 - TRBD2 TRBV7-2 TGTGCCAGCAGCCCGGTGGCGGGAGGGGGAGAGCAGTACTTC CASSPVAGGGEQYF
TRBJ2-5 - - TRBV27 TGTGCCAGGAGACAGCAACCCCAAGAGACCCAGTACTTC CARRQQPQETQYF
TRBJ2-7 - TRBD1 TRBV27 TGTGCCAGCAGTCCCCCCGGGACAGGTGCCTACGAGCAGTACTTC CASSPPGTGAYEQYF
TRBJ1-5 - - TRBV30 TGTGCCTGGGGAACAGTTAGCAATCAGCCCCAGCATTTT CAWGTVSNQPQHF
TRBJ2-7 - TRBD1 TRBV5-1 TGCGCCAGCAGCCCGGACTTACAGGGGTCCTCCTACGAGCAGTACTTC CASSPDLQGSSYEQYF
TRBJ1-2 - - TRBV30 TGTGCCCTGGGGCCCGGCTACACCTTC CALGPGYTF
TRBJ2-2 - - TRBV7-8 TGTGCCAGCAGCTCCCAATGGGGGGATACCGGGGAGCTGTTTTTT CASSSQWGDTGELFF
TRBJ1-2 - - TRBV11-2 TGTGCCAGCAGCTTCGGGCGTGGGGGGGCTCTTAACTATGGCTACACCTTC CASSFGRGGALNYGYTF
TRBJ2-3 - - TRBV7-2 TGTGCCAGCAGCCATCTAACCCACACAGATACGCAGTATTTT CASSHLTHTDTQYF
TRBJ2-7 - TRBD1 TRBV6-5 TGTGCCAGCAGACTCGGGACAGGAGGATCCTACGAGCAGTACTTC CASRLGTGGSYEQYF
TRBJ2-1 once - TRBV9 TGTGCCAGCAGCGTAGTCTTGGGGGGTGAGCAGTTCTTC CASSVVLGGEQFF
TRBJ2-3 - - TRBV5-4 TGTGCCAGCAGCTTGCATCGGGACTTCACAGATACGCAGTATTTT CASSLHRDFTDTQYF
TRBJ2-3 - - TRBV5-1 TGCGCCAGCAGCTTCCCGGGAGCGAGCACAGATACGCAGTATTTT CASSFPGASTDTQYF
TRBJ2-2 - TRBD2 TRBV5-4 TGTGCCAGCAGCTGGGGGGAGGGCCGGGCCGGGGAGCTGTTTTTT CASSWGEGRAGELFF
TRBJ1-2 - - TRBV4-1 TGCGCCAGCAGCCAGCTGGACACCTACTATGGCTACACCTTC CASSQLDTYYGYTF
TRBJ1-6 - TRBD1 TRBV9 TGTGCCAGCAGCGAAGGGACAGAACCCCTCCACTTT CASSEGTEPLHF
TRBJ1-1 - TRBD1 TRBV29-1 TGCAGCGGCAAGGGACAGGGGTACGGCACTGAAGCTTTCTTT CSGKGQGYGTEAFF
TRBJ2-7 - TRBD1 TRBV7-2 TGTGCCACCAACTGGGGACAGGGTTCCTACGAGCAGTACTTC CATNWGQGSYEQYF